The source of this TCR beta chain is a study of technical replicates of blood from several donors (dated by TCRdb to about 2017). A remark on this clone: Its antigen remains undetermined. No much larger clone is present one base from it, and per-base qualities are unavailable.

V lost 3 bases and J lost 9 bases; the stretch between them is 13 bases long. CDR1 is given as SGDLS and CDR2 as YYNGEE, both from the germline V gene. The CDR3 measures 13 amino acids from cysteine to phenylalanine. The kept DNA is CDR3 alone, 39 bases in frame from the first base. Libraries were built with the immunoSEQ multiplex PCR assay. The table comes from immuneACCESS by way of TCRdb, which keeps in-frame sequences with V and J called. Part of the clones is missing from these tables; in studies checked, under half for an unresolved V gene and the rest for unknown reasons. The sample includes about 79,000 clones, with about 91% observed a single time. The top ten constitute approximately 0.4% of the sample.

This TCR was recovered from a human donor in good health. Some clones in this sample may be carry-over from other donors' samples. Sequencing input: T cells isolated from PBMCs. Here the chain combines TRBV9 and TRBJ2-1, with a weak D call of TRBD2 (6 bases match). The bases are TGTGCCAGCAGCGGAGGTGGGGGAGGTGAGCAGTTCTTC. Translated, it gives CASSGGGGGEQFF.